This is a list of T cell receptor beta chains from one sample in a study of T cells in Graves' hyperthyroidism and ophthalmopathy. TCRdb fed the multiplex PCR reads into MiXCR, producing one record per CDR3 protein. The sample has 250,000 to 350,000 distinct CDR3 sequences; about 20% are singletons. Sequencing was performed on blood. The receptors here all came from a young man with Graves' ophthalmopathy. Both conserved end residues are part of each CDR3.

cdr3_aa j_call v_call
CASSFTRFYEQYF TRBJ2-7 TRBV5-1
CSARDGRGSREQYF TRBJ2-7 TRBV20-1
CASSPRTGVGEKLFF TRBJ1-4 TRBV12-3/TRBV12-4
CASSYLLAGDRDTQYF TRBJ2-3 TRBV6-2/TRBV6-3
CASSYERLSVAFF TRBJ1-1 TRBV6-5
CASTGGSPPYEQYF TRBJ2-7 TRBV2
CSARRTDTQYF TRBJ2-3 TRBV20-1
CASGVGGGGARNQPQHF TRBJ1-5 TRBV12-5
CASSFSSGRARAYEQYF TRBJ2-7 TRBV11-3
CSARRLAGMNTGELVF TRBJ2-2 TRBV20-1
CASSLIAWDIQYF TRBJ2-4 TRBV12-3/TRBV12-4
CSARDLMRTGDTEAFF TRBJ1-1 TRBV20-1
CATSDSDRRTQYF TRBJ2-5 TRBV24-1
CASSLGLAMTDTQYF TRBJ2-3 TRBV5-1
CASNSGRLDEQFF TRBJ2-1 TRBV12-3/TRBV12-4
CASSPPWGGTQYF TRBJ2-5 TRBV18
CAISSSLGGPQHF TRBJ1-5 TRBV10-3
CASSLWGRDRSYEQYF TRBJ2-7 TRBV28
CASRQTNTEAFF TRBJ1-1 TRBV6-1
CASSLPWGGPDPTDTQYF TRBJ2-3 TRBV11-3
CASSPDFGLGEQYF TRBJ2-7 TRBV5-1
CASSLDREASYEQYF TRBJ2-7 TRBV5-1
CSASGGIGSYNEQFF TRBJ2-1 TRBV20-1
CASSRGQGNTYEQYF TRBJ2-7 TRBV12-3/TRBV12-4
CASGVVPGGETQYF TRBJ2-5 TRBV6-1
CASSFSAISYEQYF TRBJ2-7 TRBV28
CSASRPQWETQYF TRBJ2-5 TRBV20-1
CASSPGGVSYNSPLHF TRBJ1-6 TRBV28
CASSLRRTYEQYF TRBJ2-7 TRBV5-6
CASSFATEFGLSMNTEAFF TRBJ1-1 TRBV5-1
CASSIGSSGNNEQFF TRBJ2-1 TRBV19
CASSSLAGPSYNEQFF TRBJ2-1 TRBV15
CAAWAGENSPLHF TRBJ1-6 TRBV28
CASSLTGGDWDEQFF TRBJ2-1 TRBV11-3
CASSPGGAGNQPQHF TRBJ1-5 TRBV11-2
CSAEDPNTGELFF TRBJ2-2 TRBV20-1
CASSPGLAGPGLETQYF TRBJ2-5 TRBV28
CASSLGVAGHTDTQYF TRBJ2-3 TRBV28
CAISVGTDNQSQHF TRBJ1-5 TRBV10-3
CASSNVQSMNTEAFF TRBJ1-1 TRBV5-1